Sequencing of this T cell receptor beta chain was carried out in a study of blood T cell repertoires in COVID-19. Study details: Nucleic acid was either cDNA or gDNA, and it came from T cells, B-cell-depleted T cells, or PBMCs.

Trimming stripped 2 bases from V and 7 bases from J, with 15 bases between. This CDR3 comprises 15 residues. The V gene's germline CDR1 is MDHEN and CDR2 SYDVKM. Profiling relied on immunoSEQ multiplex PCR, and the TCRdb table lists in-frame clones only, not all of them. Here the sample spans fewer than 400,000 clones, 85% to 90% being singletons. Participant reports of clinical history set cohort assignment. Recovered status in Cohort 3 required two negative PCRs, clearance, or symptom resolution. V usage is TRBV28 and J usage is TRBJ1-3; no reliable D call. The clonotype comes from a woman in her 30s who had recovered from COVID-19. The specimen was PBMCs or T cells enriched from blood (not recorded which). The CDR3 protein is CASSLGSKWGNTIYF. CDR3 sequence (DNA): TGTGCCAGCAGTTTAGGGAGCAAATGGGGTAACACCATATATTTT.